This TCR beta chain was observed in a study of read filtering for tumor transcriptome and immune sequencing. Molecular barcoded adaptors covering alpha/delta and beta/gamma chains were used on approximately 440 ng RNA. A single record per CDR3 protein comes from TCRdb applying MiXCR to the reads. The repertoire has tens of thousands of distinct CDR3 sequences, about a fifth of them found once; the top ten carry over 12%. Per the germline V gene, CDR1 is SQVTM and CDR2 is ANQGSEA. There are 14 residues in the CDR3. The V end lost 6 bases, the J end lost 2 bases, and 13 bases lay between the germline ends.

The receptor's source is a donor at least 40 years old with multiple myeloma. This rearrangement joins TRBV29-1 to TRBJ1-4, with D possibly TRBD1 on 5 matching bases. Sequenced input: a population of CD138-negative cells sorted from bone marrow. The CDR3 DNA is TGCAGCGTCAAGCAGGGCTCGACTAATGAAAAACTGTTTTTT. Amino acid sequence: CSVKQGSTNEKLFF.